The 9 T cell receptor beta chains in this list originate from one sample, sequenced in a study of blood T cell repertoires in COVID-19. The repertoire was sequenced with immunoSEQ multiplex PCR; TCRdb's copy has only in-frame clones and lacks some. The sample records fewer than 25,000 clones, approximately 91% being singletons. Sequenced sample: peripheral blood. Every receptor here comes from a woman aged 70-85 years with active COVID-19.

A single count supports this clone. V gene TRBV29-1 combines with J gene TRBJ2-7; 10 bases are a match to TRBD1. The V gene end was trimmed by 4 bases and the J gene end by 5 bases; junction bases not matched to a gene: 8. This CDR3 has 14 amino acids. CDR1 and CDR2 from the germline V gene are SQVTM and ANQGSEA. The CDR3 loop is CSVARDRGSNEQYF. The CDR3 DNA reads TGCAGCGTTGCCCGGGACAGGGGATCCAACGAGCAGTACTTC.

The chain carries TRBV6-6 and TRBJ2-7; 12 bases match TRBD2. Unmatched junction bases numbered 10, after V lost 4 bases and J lost 6 bases. The CDR3 covers 16 residues. Germline assignment: CDR1 MNHNY and CDR2 SVGAGI (reference sequence). CDR3 sequence: CASSWTSGALSGEQYF. The CDR3 DNA reads as TGTGCCAGCAGTTGGACTAGCGGGGCCCTCTCAGGCGAGCAGTACTTC.

The DNA for the CDR3 is TGCAGTGCTCGTGGACAGGGATACCAGCCCCAGCATTTT. Residues: CSARGQGYQPQHF. V is TRBV20-1 and J is TRBJ1-5; 8 nucleotides agree with TRBD1. The junction had 7 bases not matched to a gene; V was cut back by 5 bases and J by 7 bases. The CDR3 has 13 amino acids. Germline V lookup: CDR1 DFQATT, CDR2 SNEGSKA (reference sequence).

This clone has just a few counts. The rearrangement uses TRBV19 and TRBJ1-5; D is perhaps TRBD1 (6 bases). This CDR3 is built from 15 residues. Per germline, CDR1 LNHDA and CDR2 SQIVND (reference sequence). Trimming cost V 10 bases and J 0 bases, with 16 bases left between them. The CDR3 here is CATNRDNYSNQPQHF. The CDR3 DNA follows: TGTGCCACCAACCGGGACAACTATAGCAATCAGCCCCAGCATTTT.

The chain employs TRBV5-6 and TRBJ2-3; possible D gene TRBD2, 5 bases. There are 15 residues in the CDR3. In germline, CDR1 is SGHDT, CDR2 YYEEEE. V was trimmed by 4 bases and J by 2 bases, leaving 14 bases between them. The CDR3 loop reads CASSGGGGNTDTQYF. In DNA form, the CDR3 reads TGTGCCAGCAGCGGCGGCGGAGGAAACACAGATACGCAGTATTTT. Looking up the rest from reference TRBV5-6 and TRBJ2-3 gives the full variable domain: DAGVTQSPTHLIKTRGQQVTLRCSPKSGHDTVSWYQQALGQGPQFIFQYYEEEERQRGNFPDRFSGHQFPNYSSELNVNALLLGDSALYLCASSGGGGNTDTQYFGPGTRLTVL.

This chain joins TRBV9 and TRBJ2-1, with 9 bases fitting TRBD2. CDR1 SGDLS and CDR2 YYNGEE come from the germline V gene. The CDR3 totals 15 residues. V shed 0 bases, J shed 4 bases, and the junction held 2 bases outside the gene matches. The CDR3 reads CASSVDSGSYNEQFF. The CDR3 region has the DNA TGTGCCAGCAGCGTAGATAGCGGGAGTTACAATGAGCAGTTCTTC.

The chain has TRBV24-1 and TRBJ2-2; 9 bases match TRBD2. This CDR3 contains 16 residues. Germline V gene lookup returns CDR1 KGHDR and CDR2 SFDVKD. After removal of 6 bases from V and 4 bases from J, the junction contained 8 bases not matched to a gene. The CDR3: CATSWASGTGTGELFF. The CDR3, as DNA: TGTGCCACCAGTTGGGCTAGCGGGACGGGCACCGGGGAGCTGTTTTTT.

This sequence joins TRBV7-9 and TRBJ1-1; TRBD1 aligns across 7 bases. Germline V lookup: CDR1 SEHNR, CDR2 FQNEAQ (reference sequence). Trimming removed 5 bases from V and 1 base from J; junction bases left unmatched: 7. The CDR3 length is 15 residues. For the CDR3, the DNA is TGTGCCAGCAGCCTTCCAGGGGGTGGGAACACTGAAGCTTTCTTT. Its translation is CASSLPGGGNTEAFF.

V gene TRBV7-2 combines with J gene TRBJ2-5; D unclear. The CDR3 length is 13 residues. Germline V gene data show CDR1 as SGHTA and CDR2 as FQGNSA. V gave up 5 bases and J gave up 0 bases, with 7 bases separating them. DNA for the CDR3: TGTGCCAGCAGCGGTAGAAACCAAGAGACCCAGTACTTC. Protein: CASSGRNQETQYF.